This paragraph reports one TCR beta chain. One base separates it from a far larger clone, so it is likely a read error. The conserved closing phenylalanine or tryptophan is absent in this CDR3, likely reflecting a read error. Between the trimmed V and J ends, which lost 4 bases and 7 bases, there was a span of 5 bases. From germline, CDR1 is MNHEY and CDR2 SVGAGI. This CDR3 has 11 amino acids. These data are taken from a study of regulatory T cells in long-lasting Graves disease. Construction of TCR beta libraries relied on iRepertoire HTBI primers and on Arm-PCR targeting CDR3 regions. TCRdb analysed the multiplex PCR reads with MiXCR anew, one entry per CDR3 protein. Found here are about 200,000 distinct CDR3 sequences, roughly a fifth of them singletons; the top ten hold roughly 10%. Documented time point: newly diagnosed GD, antithyroid drugs for less than 3 months. Generation of the TCR library employed RNA extracted from PBMCs.

This sample was also put to use in a study of T cells in Graves' hyperthyroidism and ophthalmopathy. From that study: TCR CDR3 regions were first amplified by RT-PCR with HTBI primers.

This receptor was taken from a woman in her twenties or thirties with Graves disease. The chain is built from TRBV6-5 and TRBJ2-1, with D possibly matching TRBD1 (5 bases). This specimen was peripheral blood mononuclear cells (PBMCs), taken at new diagnosis, from a patient treated with antithyroid drugs. CDR3 amino acids: CASSSGNEQFL. CDR3 sequence (DNA): TGTGCCAGCAGTTCAGGGAATGAGCAGTTCCTC.